This T cell receptor beta chain was identified in a study of T cells in Graves' hyperthyroidism and ophthalmopathy. Findings and caveats of the study: The model anticipated ophthalmopathy a median about six months pre-onset. Most thyroid clonotypes with frequency above 0.001 were detected in blood.

Using RNA transcripts as the source, TCR beta CDR3 regions were amplified. TCR CDR3 regions were first amplified by RT-PCR with HTBI primers. TCRdb redid the calling of the multiplex PCR reads with MiXCR, one entry per CDR3 protein. The table lists about 380,000 distinct CDR3 sequences, 14% of them singletons, with 8% to 13% in the top ten. The CDR3 runs to 12 residues. Germline V gene data show CDR1 as LGHDT and CDR2 as YNNKEL (reference sequence). Trimming shortened V by 2 bases and J by 11 bases, and 12 bases separated the two germline ends. On this clonotype itself: Its matching antigen is unknown.

Patients were aged 18 to 65, had disease duration under 2 months, and had newly diagnosed hyperthyroidism. Diagnosing involved the use of clinical symptoms, serum thyroxine and TRAb, thyroid ultrasound and orbital computed tomography. The chain combines TRBV3-1 with TRBJ1-2, with D unclear. The specimen sequenced was blood. This clonotype was obtained from a woman aged 60 to 75 with Graves' hyperthyroidism. CDR3 nucleotide sequence: TGTGCCAGCAGCCAATGGGCACGTGGTTACACCTTC. Translating it yields CASSQWARGYTF. The full variable domain, completed using reference TRBV3-1 and TRBJ1-2, is DTAVSQTPKYLVTQMGNDKSIKCEQNLGHDTMYWYKQDSKKFLKIMFSYNNKELIINETVPNRFSPKSPDKAHLNLHINSLELGDSAVYFCASSQWARGYTFGSGTRLTVV.